These 18 T cell receptor beta chains were sequenced from one sample in a study of T cell responses to AZD1222 COVID-19 vaccine. The assay was immunoSEQ multiplex PCR, and TCRdb's table has in-frame clones only and misses some. The sample contains 150,000 to 200,000 clones, about 90% of which appear only once. Sample: peripheral blood, taken 28 days after the second AZD1222 dose. The receptors were gathered from an adult who received the AZD1222 COVID-19 vaccine.

This chain uses TRBV5-1 with TRBJ2-3, with D perhaps TRBD1 or TRBD2 (6 bases each). The CDR3 extends over 16 amino acids. V was trimmed by 4 bases and J by 1 base, leaving 16 bases between them. CDR1 is SGHRS, CDR2 YFSETQ, per germline. The CDR3 loop is CASSVTGARGTDTQYF. Written as DNA, the CDR3 is TGCGCCAGCAGCGTAACGGGGGCGCGAGGCACAGATACGCAGTATTTT.

The chain uses TRBV6-5 and TRBJ2-1; no reliable D call. From germline, CDR1 is MNHEY and CDR2 SVGAGI. Trimming took off 1 base at V and 2 bases at J, with 12 bases between the two ends. The CDR3 is made up of 16 amino acids. CDR3 in amino acids: CASSYWSGSAYNEQFF. The CDR3 DNA sequence: TGTGCCAGCAGTTACTGGTCTGGCAGCGCCTACAATGAGCAGTTCTTC.

The sample holds one count of this clone. The gene calls are TRBV4-1 and TRBJ2-3; TRBD1 matches 8 bases. Germline lookup yields CDR1 MGHRA and CDR2 YSYEKL. This CDR3 region has 16 residues. Unmatched junction bases numbered 8, after V lost 4 bases and J lost 2 bases. Here the CDR3 reads CASSRSGTGFTDTQYF. The CDR3 nucleotides read TGCGCCAGCAGCCGCTCTGGGACAGGTTTCACAGATACGCAGTATTTT.

V gene TRBV19 combines with J gene TRBJ1-2; D is possibly TRBD1 (5 bases). CDR1 and CDR2 from the germline V gene are LNHDA and SQIVND (reference sequence). Trimming shortened V by 3 bases and J by 5 bases, and 16 bases separated the two germline ends. This CDR3 spans 15 amino acids. The CDR3 coding sequence is TGTGCCAGTAGTATGGGGGGAGACAGCCCTTATGGCTACACCTTC. Translation gives CASSMGGDSPYGYTF.

The gene calls are TRBV27 and TRBJ1-6, with 9 positions matching TRBD1. The CDR3 runs 16 residues. V lost 5 bases to trimming and J lost 11 bases; unmatched junction nucleotides: 13. The V gene's germline CDR1 is MNHEY and CDR2 SMNVEV (reference sequence). As DNA, the CDR3 is TGTGCCAGCAGTCTAACACAGGGGGCTCAGGGGACACCCCTCCACTTT. Translation: CASSLTQGAQGTPLHF.

This chain joins TRBV10-3 and TRBJ2-3; D could derive from TRBD1 or TRBD2 (5 bases each). The germline V and J ends were trimmed by 6 bases and 3 bases, with 7 bases remaining between them. The germline CDR1 and CDR2 sequences are ENHRY and SYGVKD. The CDR3 is made up of 12 amino acids. CDR3 sequence (DNA): TGTGCCATCAGGGGGGAAACAGATACGCAGTATTTT. Amino acid sequence: CAIRGETDTQYF.

The genes are TRBV7-8 and TRBJ2-7; D ambiguous. V was shortened by 0 bases and J by 2 bases, with 11 bases between the two germline ends. Germline lookup yields CDR1 SGHVS and CDR2 FQNEAQ. This CDR3 contains 15 residues. The CDR3: CASSLARTATYEQYF. The CDR3 DNA follows: TGTGCCAGCAGCTTAGCCAGGACCGCAACCTACGAGCAGTACTTC. Full variable domain (rest looked up from reference TRBV7-8 and TRBJ2-7): GAGVSQSPRYKVAKRGQDVALRCDPISGHVSLFWYQQALGQGPEFLTYFQNEAQLDKSGLPSDRFFAERPEGSVSTLKIQRTQQEDSAVYLCASSLARTATYEQYFGPGTRLTVT.

The rearrangement uses TRBV18 and TRBJ1-1; unclear D gene. This CDR3 is built from 13 residues. In germline, CDR1 is KGHSH, CDR2 LQKENI. Deletions cut 0 bases from V and 7 bases from J, with 9 bases between. The DNA of the CDR3 is TGTGCCAGCTCACCACCGGTTGGAGGTGAAGCTTTCTTT. Translation gives CASSPPVGGEAFF.

The chain carries TRBV29-1 and TRBJ2-5; D gene uncertain. CDR1 and CDR2 (germline): SQVTM, ANQGSEA. CDR3 size: 11 residues. Trimming shortened V by 5 bases and J by 4 bases, and 8 bases separated the two germline ends. CDR3 loop: CSVHGGETQYF. CDR3 bases: TGCAGCGTTCACGGCGGAGAGACCCAGTACTTC.

This chain joins TRBV6-2 or TRBV6-3 and TRBJ1-2; D gene ambiguous. The CDR3 runs to 14 residues. Germline V gene data show CDR1 as MNHEY and CDR2 as SVGEGT. V lost 5 bases and J 4 bases, leaving 14 bases between the germline ends. CDR3 protein: CASSLPVFTYGYTF. CDR3 DNA sequence: TGTGCCAGCAGTCTCCCGGTGTTTACCTATGGCTACACCTTC.

V is TRBV5-4 and J is TRBJ2-7, with D maybe TRBD1 (5 bases). The germline gives CDR1 SGHNT, CDR2 YYREEE (reference sequence). V shed 2 bases and J shed 3 bases, with 6 bases lying between them. The CDR3 consists of 12 residues. The CDR3 bases are TGTGCCAGCAGCTTCGACAGCTACGAGCAGTACTTC. Amino acids: CASSFDSYEQYF.

The chain employs TRBV20-1 and TRBJ2-3, with TRBD2 matching 9 bases. The CDR3 contains 16 residues. J lost 1 base, V lost 3 bases, and 8 bases had no gene match. Germline V gene data show CDR1 as DFQATT and CDR2 as SNEGSKA (reference sequence). CDR3 in DNA: TGCAGTGCTAGTCCTCGCGGGGGGGCACGCACAGATACGCAGTATTTT. It is translated as CSASPRGGARTDTQYF.

The rearrangement uses TRBV10-2 and TRBJ1-2; D not certain. Germline CDR1 is WSHSY and CDR2 is SAAADI. The CDR3 extends over 17 amino acids. V was trimmed by 2 bases and J by 0 bases, leaving 16 bases between them. CDR3 amino acids: CASSEEEGNNPNYGYTF. CDR3 bases: TGCGCCAGCAGTGAGGAGGAGGGAAATAACCCTAACTATGGCTACACCTTC.

On this clone: The same CDR3 also results from other DNA sequences found in this sample. The gene calls are TRBV5-4 and TRBJ1-1; possible D gene TRBD1, 6 bases. Germline V lookup: CDR1 SGHNT, CDR2 YYREEE (reference sequence). CDR3 size: 12 residues. The V end lost 4 bases, the J end lost 5 bases, and 9 bases lay between the germline ends. The CDR3 DNA reads TGTGCCAGCAGCGAGGGGGGGACTGAAGCTTTCTTT. Amino acid sequence: CASSEGGTEAFF.

The chain uses TRBV6-2 or TRBV6-3 and TRBJ1-1, with D maybe TRBD1 (6 bases). Trimming removed 0 bases at V and 5 bases at J, with 19 bases between. This CDR3 is built from 17 residues. The V gene's germline CDR1 is MNHEY and CDR2 SVGEGT. As DNA, the CDR3 is TGTGCCAGCAGTTACTCAGTGGCAGGGACACCGCAAACTGAAGCTTTCTTT. This gives the protein CASSYSVAGTPQTEAFF.

V and J are TRBV18 and TRBJ1-6; D is uncertain. With 1 base removed from V and 9 bases from J, the gap between germline ends came to 7 bases. The germline V gene has CDR1 KGHSH and CDR2 LQKENI. The CDR3 is made up of 13 amino acids. CDR3 DNA: TGTGCCAGCTCACCACGTGACGGTTCACCCCTCCACTTT. Translating it yields CASSPRDGSPLHF.

The chain is built from TRBV19 and TRBJ1-2; D is uncertain. Trimming removed 6 bases at V and 3 bases at J, with 11 bases between. Germline loops: CDR1 LNHDA, CDR2 SQIVND (reference sequence). The CDR3 sequence is 13 residues long. The CDR3 DNA sequence: TGTGCCAGTAGGTGGGAGGAAGACTATGGCTACACCTTC. It yields the protein CASRWEEDYGYTF.

This clone has more than one count but fewer than ten. The chain links TRBV2 to TRBJ1-4; maybe TRBD1 (6 bases). The CDR3 is 14 amino acids. Germline V gives CDR1 SNHLY, CDR2 FYNNEI. The V end lost 5 bases, the J end lost 8 bases, and 15 bases lay between the germline ends. Here the CDR3 reads CASSKTGAGEKLFF. CDR3 DNA sequence: TGTGCCAGCAGTAAGACAGGTGCAGGGGAAAAACTGTTTTTT.